Each of the 23 T cell receptor beta chains below was sequenced from the same sample in a study of blood T cell repertoires in COVID-19. The protocol was immunoSEQ multiplex PCR, while the TCRdb copy is restricted to in-frame clones and leaves out a portion. The data contain about 74,000 clones, about nine tenths of them singletons. The source material was peripheral blood. All receptors derive from a man aged 45-65 years with acute or convalescent COVID-19.

V is TRBV6-2 or TRBV6-3 and J is TRBJ2-5, with TRBD1 identical over 7 bases. Trimming cost V 6 bases and J 4 bases; bases outside gene matches: 11. This CDR3 has 15 amino acids. Germline V CDR1 and CDR2: MNHEY, SVGEGT. CDR3: CASSLSGTVRETQYF. DNA of the CDR3: TGTGCCAGCAGCCTAAGTGGGACAGTCAGAGAGACCCAGTACTTC.

The V and J genes are TRBV11-2 and TRBJ2-7; D ambiguous. V lost 3 bases to trimming and J lost 0 bases, with 12 bases between them. Germline CDR1 is SGHAT and CDR2 is FQNNGV. This CDR3 spans 15 amino acids. This CDR3 reads CASSLSQWSSYEQYF. The CDR3 DNA reads as TGTGCCAGCAGCTTGTCTCAGTGGAGCTCCTACGAGCAGTACTTC.

This sequence joins TRBV29-1 and TRBJ2-3; D not certain. V lost 3 bases, J lost 1 base, and 5 bases lay in between. The CDR3 length is 12 residues. Germline V gene lookup returns CDR1 SQVTM and CDR2 ANQGSEA. CDR3 DNA: TGCAGCGTTGACATAGGCACAGATACGCAGTATTTT. Encoded protein: CSVDIGTDTQYF.

This clone turned up a few times. The gene calls are TRBV28 and TRBJ1-6, with D possibly being TRBD1 (6 bases). Germline V gene lookup returns CDR1 MDHEN and CDR2 SYDVKM. The CDR3 is 17 residues long. V gave up 5 bases and J gave up 0 bases, with 14 bases separating them. Here the CDR3 reads CASSPYGGRSYNSPLHF. CDR3 bases: TGTGCCAGCAGTCCCTACGGGGGGCGCTCCTATAATTCACCCCTCCACTTT.

The chain combines TRBV6-5 with TRBJ1-2, with D tentatively TRBD1 (5 bases). The germline V gene encodes CDR1 MNHEY and CDR2 SVGAGI. V lost 5 bases and J 7 bases, leaving 17 bases between the germline ends. The CDR3 contains 14 residues. The CDR3, as DNA: TGTGCCAGCAGTACGAGCCTCAGGGCGTCTGGCTACACCTTC. This sequence encodes CASSTSLRASGYTF.

The rearrangement links TRBV13 to TRBJ2-5; 11 bases fit TRBD2. V gave up 1 base and J gave up 4 bases; unmatched junction bases: 11. CDR3 length: 18 amino acids. Germline CDR1 PRHDT, CDR2 FYEKMQ (reference sequence). The CDR3 region has the DNA TGTGCCAGCAGCTTAGCCCTTTTTAGCGGGGGGGGCCGAGAGACCCAGTACTTC. Translation gives CASSLALFSGGGRETQYF.

The V and J genes are TRBV28 and TRBJ2-7; 10 nucleotides agree with TRBD1. The V gene's germline CDR1 is MDHEN and CDR2 SYDVKM. The CDR3 has 14 residues. V lost 4 bases and J lost 2; bases outside the gene matches: 2. The chain's CDR3 is CASSSGQGAYEQYV. CDR3 in DNA: TGTGCCAGCAGTTCAGGACAGGGGGCCTACGAGCAGTACGTC.

CDR3 bases: TGCGCCAGCAGCCAAGATATCACAGGGGGTCCTTGGGCTGGCTACACCTTC. The encoded protein is CASSQDITGGPWAGYTF. This chain joins TRBV4-3 and TRBJ1-2, with 8 bases aligning to TRBD1. This CDR3 region has 17 residues. V lost 0 bases, J lost 7 bases, and 13 bases stayed unmatched. CDR1 is LGHNA, CDR2 YSLEER, per germline.

The V gene is TRBV6-5, the J gene TRBJ2-2, with a weak D call TRBD1 (5 bases). The germline CDR1 and CDR2 sequences are MNHEY and SVGAGI. The CDR3 runs to 13 residues. V was pared by 2 bases and J by 8 bases, with 9 bases between. The DNA of the CDR3 is TGTGCCAGCAGTTACCTTCAGGGAGGGGAGCTGTTTTTT. Protein: CASSYLQGGELFF.

V and J are TRBV5-1 and TRBJ2-7, with 8 bases aligning to TRBD1. The CDR3 is 15 residues long. The V segment lost 4 bases and the J segment 2 bases; nucleotides outside the gene matches: 8. CDR1 and CDR2 from the germline V gene are SGHRS and YFSETQ. This CDR3 reads CASSVLGQETYEQYF. The CDR3, as DNA: TGCGCCAGCAGCGTCTTGGGACAGGAAACCTACGAGCAGTACTTC.

The rearrangement joins TRBV30 to TRBJ1-5; D call uncertain. With 0 bases removed from V and 4 bases from J, the gap between germline ends came to 13 bases. The germline V gene encodes CDR1 GTSNPN and CDR2 SVGIG (reference sequence). The length of the CDR3 is 15 residues. The chain's CDR3 is CAWSVLEGTNQPQHF. The CDR3 DNA follows: TGTGCCTGGAGTGTACTTGAGGGTACTAATCAGCCCCAGCATTTT.

The rearrangement links TRBV7-3 to TRBJ2-3; 9 bases are a match to TRBD2. The ends lost 4 bases at V and 1 base at J; junction bases unmatched: 9. Germline V CDR1 and CDR2: SGHTA, FQGTGA. The CDR3 spans 17 residues. This CDR3 reads CASSSRGRGGGTDTQYF. In nucleotides, the CDR3 is TGTGCCAGCAGCTCTCGAGGGCGGGGGGGAGGCACAGATACGCAGTATTTT.

The rearrangement joins TRBV19 to TRBJ1-4; a possible D gene is TRBD1 (5 bases). CDR1 and CDR2 (germline): LNHDA, SQIVND (reference sequence). The CDR3 extends over 15 amino acids. Trimming shortened V by 5 bases and J by 7 bases, and 17 bases separated the two germline ends. CDR3 sequence (DNA): TGTGCCAGTAGTCCTCGGGGGAATGGTGCTGAAAAACTGTTTTTT. Translation: CASSPRGNGAEKLFF.

The V call is TRBV5-1, the J call TRBJ2-1; perhaps TRBD1 as D (6 bases). The CDR3 covers 13 residues. The germline CDR1 and CDR2 sequences are SGHRS and YFSETQ. V lost 0 bases and J lost 7, with 8 bases in between. The CDR3 spells CASSLGTVNEQFF. Written as DNA, the CDR3 is TGCGCCAGCAGCTTGGGGACAGTGAATGAGCAGTTCTTC.

The V gene is TRBV12-3 or TRBV12-4, the J gene TRBJ1-6; D is undetermined. Trimming cost V 7 bases and J 11 bases, with 12 bases left between them. The CDR3 has 12 residues. Here the CDR3 DNA reads TGTGCCAGCACCTCCGCCGGAGCACCCCTCCACTTT. Encoded protein: CASTSAGAPLHF.

The chain employs TRBV18 and TRBJ2-7; D gene unclear. The germline CDR1 and CDR2 sequences are KGHSH and LQKENI. Trimming took off 3 bases at V and 3 bases at J, with 12 bases between the two ends. The CDR3 contains 14 residues. The CDR3 DNA is TGTGCCAGCTCACCCGGTCCTTCCCTCTACGAGCAGTACGTC. Translation gives CASSPGPSLYEQYV.

The J gene is TRBJ2-1, the V gene TRBV28; D possibly corresponds to TRBD2 (5 bases). Germline V gene lookup returns CDR1 MDHEN and CDR2 SYDVKM. Trimming cost V 6 bases and J 3 bases, with 9 bases left between them. The CDR3 runs 13 residues. CDR3 amino acids: CASRASSYNEQFF. Written as DNA, the CDR3 is TGTGCCAGCAGGGCTAGCAGCTACAATGAGCAGTTCTTC.

The chain links TRBV5-1 to TRBJ2-1, with TRBD2 identical over 9 bases. The CDR3 totals 15 residues. V gave up 4 bases and J gave up 9 bases; unmatched junction bases: 11. In germline, CDR1 is SGHRS, CDR2 YFSETQ. The CDR3 DNA reads TGCGCCAGCAGCCCCTGGGGTAGCGGGAGAGGTGAGCAGTTCTTC. Its translation is CASSPWGSGRGEQFF.

V and J are TRBV6-5 and TRBJ2-2, with TRBD1 as a possible D gene (5 bases). CDR3 length equals 14 residues. The germline gives CDR1 MNHEY, CDR2 SVGAGI. V was shortened by 6 bases and J by 5 bases, with 13 bases between the two germline ends. CDR3 loop: CASRPSRATGELFF. DNA for the CDR3: TGTGCCAGCAGACCCTCCAGGGCTACCGGGGAGCTGTTTTTT.

This chain links TRBV11-2 with TRBJ1-3; D unresolved. The CDR3 loop spans 13 amino acids. Germline V gene lookup returns CDR1 SGHAT and CDR2 FQNNGV. V was cut by 6 bases and J by 0 bases, with 6 bases left in between. The CDR3 here is CASRASSGNTIYF. The DNA for the CDR3 is TGTGCCAGCAGGGCAAGCTCTGGAAACACCATATATTTT.

This chain uses TRBV19 with TRBJ2-1, with 7 bases that match TRBD2. In germline, CDR1 is LNHDA, CDR2 SQIVND (reference sequence). The CDR3 is made up of 15 amino acids. Trimming at V came to 2 bases and at J to 6 bases, leaving 7 bases not matched to a gene. CDR3 nucleotide sequence: TGTGCCAGTAGTATAACTAGCGCAACCCTCAATGAGCAGTTCTTC. This codes for CASSITSATLNEQFF.

This chain joins TRBV2 and TRBJ2-1; a possible D gene is TRBD2 (7 bases). V was shortened by 0 bases and J by 2 bases, with 11 bases between the two germline ends. CDR1 SNHLY and CDR2 FYNNEI come from the germline V gene. The CDR3 runs 16 residues. CDR3 nucleotides: TGTGCCAGCAGTGAAGCGGGGGGGCAACCCTACAATGAGCAGTTCTTC. Its translation: CASSEAGGQPYNEQFF.

The rearrangement links TRBV10-3 to TRBJ1-5; 7 bases agree with TRBD1. The junction had 10 bases not matched to a gene; V was cut back by 8 bases and J by 3 bases. The CDR3 consists of 15 residues. Germline lookup yields CDR1 ENHRY and CDR2 SYGVKD. The CDR3 DNA is TGTGCCATCGGGGAGACAGGGCTTAACAATCAGCCCCAGCATTTT. As protein: CAIGETGLNNQPQHF.